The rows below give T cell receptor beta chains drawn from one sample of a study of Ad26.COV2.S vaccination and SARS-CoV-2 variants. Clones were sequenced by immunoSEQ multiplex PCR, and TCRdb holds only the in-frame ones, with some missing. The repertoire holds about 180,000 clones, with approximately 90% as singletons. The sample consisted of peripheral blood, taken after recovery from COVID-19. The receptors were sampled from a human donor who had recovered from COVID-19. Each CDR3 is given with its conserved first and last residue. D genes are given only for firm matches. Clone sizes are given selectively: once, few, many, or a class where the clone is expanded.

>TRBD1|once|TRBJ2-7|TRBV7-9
TGTGCCAGCAGCTTCCAGGGGGTACCTTACGAGCAGTACTTC
CASSFQGVPYEQYF
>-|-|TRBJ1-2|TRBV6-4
TGTGCCAGCAGTGACGCAGGCGGTGGCTACACCTTC
CASSDAGGGYTF
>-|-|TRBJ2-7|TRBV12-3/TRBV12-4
TGTGCCAGCAGTCCCCCAGGCTACGAGCAGTACTTC
CASSPPGYEQYF
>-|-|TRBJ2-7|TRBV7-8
TGTGCCAGCAGCATAGCCTACGAGCAGTACTTC
CASSIAYEQYF
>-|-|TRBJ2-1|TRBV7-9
TGTGCCAGCAGCCCCAGGACCACGCGTGAGCAGTTCTTC
CASSPRTTREQFF
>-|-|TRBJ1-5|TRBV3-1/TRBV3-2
TGTGCCAGCAGCCAAGTTAGGTGGGGACAGCCCCAGCATTTT
CASSQVRWGQPQHF
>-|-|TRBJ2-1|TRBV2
TGTGCCAGCAGTGAATTGGGGGGCAACTCCTACAATGAGCAGTTCTTC
CASSELGGNSYNEQFF
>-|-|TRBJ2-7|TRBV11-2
TGTGCCAGCAGCTTAGATCCCACGGCCCTCCGAGAGCAGTACTTC
CASSLDPTALREQYF
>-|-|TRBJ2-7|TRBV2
TGTGCCAGCAGTGAAGGGGCCTTTTACGAGCAGTACTTC
CASSEGAFYEQYF
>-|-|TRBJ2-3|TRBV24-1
TGTGCCACCAGTGATTACACAGATACGCAGTATTTT
CATSDYTDTQYF
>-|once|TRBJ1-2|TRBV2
TGTGCCAGCAGACCCGGACAGTTTGGCTACACCTTC
CASRPGQFGYTF
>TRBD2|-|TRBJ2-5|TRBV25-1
TGTGCCAGCAGTGAATCAAGGGACTCGGGGGGTACGGAGACCCAGTACTTC
CASSESRDSGGTETQYF
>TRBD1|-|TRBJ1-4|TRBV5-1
TGCGCCAGCAGCTCAGGACAGGGGGAAAAACTGTTTTTT
CASSSGQGEKLFF
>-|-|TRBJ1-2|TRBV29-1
TGCAGCGTTGACCCTCTAGGGCAGCTTTCTAACTATGGCTACACCTTC
CSVDPLGQLSNYGYTF
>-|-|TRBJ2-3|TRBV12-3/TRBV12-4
TGTGCCAGCAGTTCCCGGATTACAGATACGCAGTATTTT
CASSSRITDTQYF
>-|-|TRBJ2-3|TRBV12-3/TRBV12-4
TGTGCCAGCAGTTTACTAGATACGCAGTATTTT
CASSLLDTQYF
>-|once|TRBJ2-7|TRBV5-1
TGCGCCAGCAGCTTGGGGCAGGGCTCCTACGAGCAGTACTTC
CASSLGQGSYEQYF
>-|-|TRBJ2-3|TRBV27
TGTGCCAGCAGTCCCCGGGGGGCGCGAGATACGCAGTATTTT
CASSPRGARDTQYF
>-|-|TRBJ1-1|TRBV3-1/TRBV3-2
TGTGCCAGCAGCCAATCTCTTGACAGGACTGAAGCTTTCTTT
CASSQSLDRTEAFF
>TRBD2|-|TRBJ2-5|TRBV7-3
TGTGCCAGCAGCTTAGGGACTAGCGCCACAGCGACCCAGTACTTC
CASSLGTSATATQYF
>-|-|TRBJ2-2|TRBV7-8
TGTGCCAGCAGCCCGCAGCCCGGGGCCAACACCGGGGAGCTGTTTTTT
CASSPQPGANTGELFF
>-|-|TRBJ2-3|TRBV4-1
TGCGCCAGCAGCCAAGTAGGGGCCTCAAGGTCAGATACGCAGTATTTT
CASSQVGASRSDTQYF
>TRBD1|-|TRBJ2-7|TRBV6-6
TGTGCCAGCAGCCTCACACGGACAGGGGTCTACGAGCAGTACTTC
CASSLTRTGVYEQYF
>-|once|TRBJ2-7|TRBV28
TGTGCCAGCAGGTCTCTCCGGGACGGTGGGTCCTACGAGCAGTACTTC
CASRSLRDGGSYEQYF
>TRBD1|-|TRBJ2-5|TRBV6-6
TGTGCCAGCAGTTCTTCTTTACAGGGGCGAGAGACCCAGTACTTC
CASSSSLQGRETQYF
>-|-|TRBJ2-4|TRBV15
TGTGCCACCAGCCAGGGGGGGGAGAACATTCAGTACTTC
CATSQGGENIQYF
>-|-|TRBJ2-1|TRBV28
TGTGCCAGCAGTTGGTCTAATGAGCAGTTCTTC
CASSWSNEQFF
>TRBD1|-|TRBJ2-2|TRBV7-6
TGTGCCAGCAGCCCTGGGACAGGGAACACCGGGGAGCTGTTTTTT
CASSPGTGNTGELFF
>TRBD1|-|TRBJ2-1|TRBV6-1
TGTGCCAGCAGTGATGGGGGACAGGGGTGGTACAATGAGCAGTTCTTC
CASSDGGQGWYNEQFF
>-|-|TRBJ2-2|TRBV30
TGTGCCTGGAGTGCGGGGCCAGGCACCGGGGAGCTGTTTTTT
CAWSAGPGTGELFF
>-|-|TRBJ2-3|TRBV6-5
TGTGCCAGCAGTCCCTCGCATCCAGATACGCAGTATTTT
CASSPSHPDTQYF
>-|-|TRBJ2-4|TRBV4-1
TGCGCCAGCAGCCAAGGGAGGCAGGGGGGGTCAGCCAAAAACATTCAGTACTTC
CASSQGRQGGSAKNIQYF
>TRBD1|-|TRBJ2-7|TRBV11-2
TGTGCCAGCAGCCACGGACAGGCCTACGAGCAGTACTTC
CASSHGQAYEQYF
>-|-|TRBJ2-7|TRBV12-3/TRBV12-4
TGTGCCAGCAGTGAACAGGTTTTCTACGAGCAGTACTTC
CASSEQVFYEQYF
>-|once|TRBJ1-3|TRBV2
TGTGCCAGCAGTGAACGACAAGGTTCTGGAAACACCATATATTTT
CASSERQGSGNTIYF
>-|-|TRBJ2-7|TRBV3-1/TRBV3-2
TGTGCCAGCAGCCAAGATACAGGCAGCTTATACGAGCAGTACTTC
CASSQDTGSLYEQYF
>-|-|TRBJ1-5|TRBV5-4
TGTGCCAGCAGCTTCGAGAGAGATCAGCCCCAGCATTTT
CASSFERDQPQHF
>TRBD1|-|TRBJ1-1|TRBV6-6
TGTGCCAGCACGAAATCGGACAGGATAGTTGAAGCTTTCTTT
CASTKSDRIVEAFF
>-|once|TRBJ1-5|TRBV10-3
TGTGCCATCAGTGAGGGCAGTTATCAGCCCCAGCATTTT
CAISEGSYQPQHF
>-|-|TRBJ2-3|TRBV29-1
TGCAGCGTTAGTGGTTATGGGGACACAGATACGCAGTATTTT
CSVSGYGDTDTQYF
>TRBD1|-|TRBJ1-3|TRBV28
TGTGCCAGCAGCCAGACAGGGTTACGAAACACCATATATTTT
CASSQTGLRNTIYF
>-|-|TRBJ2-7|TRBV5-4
TGTGCCAGCAGCTTCGGGATAGGGTCCACCTACGAGCAGTACTTC
CASSFGIGSTYEQYF
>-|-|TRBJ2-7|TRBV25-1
TGTGCCAGCAGTGTCCCGGGACTTCACGAGCAGTACTTC
CASSVPGLHEQYF